This TCR beta chain was found in a study of cytomegalovirus exposure and HLA in healthy donors. This clone was observed a few times. The target antigen is unknown. Germline V gives CDR1 SEHNR, CDR2 FQNEAQ (reference sequence). This CDR3 is 15 amino acids long. Trimming stripped 0 bases from V and 6 bases from J, with 11 bases between. PCR primers comprised 60 Vbeta and 13 Jbeta primers. The assay was immunoSEQ multiplex PCR, and TCRdb's table has in-frame clones only and misses some. Here the sample spans 95,000 to 150,000 clones, 75% to 90% being singletons. Study-wide results and caveats: In vitro data verified three CMV-associated chains as specific for CMV antigens.

The sequence was obtained from a man between 18 and 29 years old in good health and CMV-seropositive. Sequencing was carried out using PBMCs. The rearrangement links TRBV7-9 to TRBJ1-4, with D possibly being TRBD1 (5 bases). The CDR3: CASSLAGQGHEKLFF. DNA for the CDR3: TGTGCCAGCAGCTTAGCGGGTCAGGGCCATGAAAAACTGTTTTTT.